The text below deals with one TCR beta chain. Repertoires were generated with immunoSEQ multiplex PCR, while TCRdb's copy carries only in-frame clones and drops some. This table has some 290,000 clones, roughly 89% appearing once. Two negative PCRs, clearance, or symptom resolution characterized the recovered Cohort 3 donors. Germline CDR1 and CDR2: SGHTA and FQGNSA. This CDR3 is 16 amino acids long. The V end was cut by 1 base, the J end by 6 bases, with 16 bases between. This sample stems from a study of blood T cell repertoires in COVID-19. About the research overall: Samples came from the United States, Italy and Spain, spanning acute and convalescent COVID-19. PBMCs, B-cell-depleted T cells, or T cells were the source of the cDNA or gDNA that made up the material.

The chain joins TRBV7-2 to TRBJ2-1; D is unresolved. Sequencing was carried out using PBMCs or T cells enriched from blood (not recorded which). The TCR originated in a woman younger than 45 who had recovered from COVID-19. In nucleotides, the CDR3 is TGTGCCAGCAGCTTAGTTTTGGCAGGTTTTATCAATGAGCAGTTCTTC. Translating gives CASSLVLAGFINEQFF.